Presented here are 8 T cell receptor beta chains from one specimen sequenced in a study of T cells after somatic rescue of genetic block. Here immunoSEQ multiplex PCR was the method, and the copy in TCRdb shows in-frame clones only, minus some. The table has roughly 71,000 clones, more than 75% seen once. The sample comprised peripheral blood mononuclear cells (PBMCs). All receptors derive from a young man.

The chain combines TRBV7-2 with TRBJ2-5; perhaps TRBD1 as D (6 bases). V was shortened by 2 bases and J by 4 bases, with 14 bases between the two germline ends. The CDR3 totals 15 residues. CDR1 and CDR2 from the germline V gene are SGHTA and FQGNSA. The CDR3: CASSLNQGLGETQYF. CDR3 nucleotides: TGTGCCAGCAGCTTAAATCAGGGGTTAGGAGAGACCCAGTACTTC.

This chain uses TRBV9 with TRBJ2-5, with a possible D match to TRBD2 (5 bases). V lost 0 bases and J 9 bases, leaving 18 bases between the germline ends. CDR1 and CDR2 (germline): SGDLS, YYNGEE. The CDR3 runs 15 residues. The CDR3 reads CASSVAGLGYGAQYF. The CDR3 nucleotides are TGTGCCAGCAGCGTAGCCGGACTCGGCTACGGAGCCCAGTACTTC. The complete variable domain, with remaining parts taken from reference TRBV9 and TRBJ2-5, reads DSGVTQTPKHLITATGQRVTLRCSPRSGDLSVYWYQQSLDQGLQFLIQYYNGEERAKGNILERFSAQQFPDLHSELNLSSLELGDSALYFCASSVAGLGYGAQYFGPGTRLLVL.

This rearrangement joins TRBV7-2 to TRBJ1-3; D is unclear. Trimming cost V 1 base and J 4 bases, with 14 bases left between them. The V gene's germline CDR1 is SGHTA and CDR2 FQGNSA. This CDR3 has 16 amino acids. The CDR3 region has the DNA TGTGCCAGCAGCTTAGGAGATGCCAGGACCGGAAACACCATATATTTT. This encodes CASSLGDARTGNTIYF.

The J gene is TRBJ2-1, the V gene TRBV5-1; TRBD2 matches at 8 bases. V dropped 6 bases and J dropped 6; count of bases not matched to a gene: 11. CDR1 is SGHRS and CDR2 is YFSETQ in the germline V gene. This CDR3 spans 15 amino acids. The CDR3 DNA reads TGCGCCAGCACATCGACCGGGACTAGTAGCAATGAGCAGTTCTTC. Translated, it gives CASTSTGTSSNEQFF.

In DNA form, the CDR3 reads TGCGCCAGCAGCTTGGGGGGCAGAGGAGATACGCAGTATTTT. Residues: CASSLGGRGDTQYF. This chain links TRBV5-1 with TRBJ2-3, with D tentatively TRBD1 (5 bases). CDR3 size: 14 residues. CDR1 SGHRS and CDR2 YFSETQ come from the germline V gene. Trimming stripped 0 bases from V and 5 bases from J, with 10 bases between.

The chain combines TRBV19 with TRBJ2-1; D not certain. The V gene lost 6 bases and the J gene lost 3 bases, with 9 bases spanning the gap. Germline V lookup: CDR1 LNHDA, CDR2 SQIVND (reference sequence). The CDR3 covers 13 residues. This CDR3 reads CASRKEYYNEQFF. The CDR3, as DNA: TGTGCCAGTAGGAAGGAGTACTACAATGAGCAGTTCTTC.

This clone was seen a single time. The rearrangement uses TRBV27 and TRBJ2-5; D is tentatively TRBD1 or TRBD2 (5 bases each). With 6 bases removed from V and 3 bases from J, the gap between germline ends came to 11 bases. This CDR3 is 13 amino acids long. Germline V gene sequence: CDR1 MNHEY, CDR2 SMNVEV (reference sequence). CDR3 sequence (DNA): TGTGCCAGCAGCCGTGGGACCAAAGAGACCCAGTACTTC. This codes for CASSRGTKETQYF.

V usage is TRBV6-5 and J usage is TRBJ2-5; 11 bases align to TRBD2. The germline CDR1 and CDR2 sequences are MNHEY and SVGAGI. There are 14 residues in the CDR3. J was trimmed by 5 bases and V by 4 bases; bases with no gene match: 3. In DNA, the CDR3 is TGTGCCAGCAGTTCGTTAGCGGGAGGGGAGACCCAGTACTTC. It specifies CASSSLAGGETQYF.